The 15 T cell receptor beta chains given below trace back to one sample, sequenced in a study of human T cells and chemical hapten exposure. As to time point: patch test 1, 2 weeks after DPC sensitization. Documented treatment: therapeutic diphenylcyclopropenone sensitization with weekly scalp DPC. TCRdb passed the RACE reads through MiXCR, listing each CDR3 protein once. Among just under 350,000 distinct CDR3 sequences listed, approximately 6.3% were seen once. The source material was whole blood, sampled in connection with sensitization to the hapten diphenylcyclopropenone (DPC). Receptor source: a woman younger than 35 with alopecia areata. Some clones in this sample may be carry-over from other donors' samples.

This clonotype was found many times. The CDR3 reads CSPLAADTQYF. The CDR3 region has the DNA TGCAGCCCACTCGCCGCAGATACGCAGTATTTT. This chain connects TRBV29-1 to TRBJ2-3, with D unresolved. The CDR3 has 11 residues. V gave up 8 bases and J gave up 4 bases, with 10 bases separating them. CDR1 SQVTM and CDR2 ANQGSEA come from the germline V gene.

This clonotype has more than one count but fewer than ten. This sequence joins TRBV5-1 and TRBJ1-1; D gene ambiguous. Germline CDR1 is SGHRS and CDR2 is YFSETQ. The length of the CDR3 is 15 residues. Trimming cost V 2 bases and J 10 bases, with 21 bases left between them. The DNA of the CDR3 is TGCGCCAGCAGCTTCTCCTTCGGTTGGCGAAAGGGAGCTTTCTTT. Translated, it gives CASSFSFGWRKGAFF.

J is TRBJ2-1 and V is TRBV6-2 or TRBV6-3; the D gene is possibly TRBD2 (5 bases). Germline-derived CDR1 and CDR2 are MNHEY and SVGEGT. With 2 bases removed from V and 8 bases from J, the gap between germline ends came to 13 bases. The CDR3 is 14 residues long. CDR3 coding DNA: TGTGCCAGCAGTTACGGCGCTAGCATCCATGAGCAGTTCTTC. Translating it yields CASSYGASIHEQFF.

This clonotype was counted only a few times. The CDR3 is CASSHLSYSGNTIYF. CDR3 in DNA: TGCGCCAGCAGCCACCTCTCTTACTCTGGAAACACCATATATTTT. This sequence joins TRBV4-3 and TRBJ1-3; D not certain. V was clipped by 3 bases and J by 0 bases, with 9 bases between them. CDR3 length equals 15 residues. Germline CDR1 reads LGHNA; CDR2 reads YSLEER.

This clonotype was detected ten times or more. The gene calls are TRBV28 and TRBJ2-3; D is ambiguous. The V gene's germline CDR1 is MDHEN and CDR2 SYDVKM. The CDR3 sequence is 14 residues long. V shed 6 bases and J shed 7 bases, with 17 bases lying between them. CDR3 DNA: TGTGCCAGCAGCGATAAGCTTCTACCCCATACGCAGTATTTT. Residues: CASSDKLLPHTQYF.

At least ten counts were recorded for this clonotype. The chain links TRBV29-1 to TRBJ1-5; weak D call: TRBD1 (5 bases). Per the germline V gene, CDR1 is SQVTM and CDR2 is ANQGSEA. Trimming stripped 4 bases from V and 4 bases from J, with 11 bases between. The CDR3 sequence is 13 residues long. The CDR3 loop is CSVGGDGNQPQHF. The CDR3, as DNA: TGCAGCGTTGGGGGGGACGGGAATCAGCCCCAGCATTTT.

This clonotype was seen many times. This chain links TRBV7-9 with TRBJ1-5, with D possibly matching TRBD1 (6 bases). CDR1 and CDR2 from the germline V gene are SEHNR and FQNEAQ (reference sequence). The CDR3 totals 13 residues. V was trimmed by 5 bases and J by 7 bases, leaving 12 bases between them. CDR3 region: CASSLAGEQPQHF. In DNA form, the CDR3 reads TGTGCCAGCAGCCTGGCAGGGGAACAGCCCCAGCATTTT.

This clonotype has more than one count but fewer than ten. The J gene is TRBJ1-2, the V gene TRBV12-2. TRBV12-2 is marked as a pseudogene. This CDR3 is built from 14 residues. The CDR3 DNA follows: TGTGCAAGTCGCCTCTATGGGGACTCCTATGGCTACACCTTC. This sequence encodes CASRLYGDSYGYTF.

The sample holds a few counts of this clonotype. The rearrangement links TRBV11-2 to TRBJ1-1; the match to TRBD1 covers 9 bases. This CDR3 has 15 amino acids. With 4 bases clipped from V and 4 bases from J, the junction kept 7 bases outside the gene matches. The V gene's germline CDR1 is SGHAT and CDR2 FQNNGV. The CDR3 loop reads CASSSTGGLLTEAFF. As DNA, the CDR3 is TGTGCCAGCAGCTCGACAGGGGGGCTACTCACTGAAGCTTTCTTT.

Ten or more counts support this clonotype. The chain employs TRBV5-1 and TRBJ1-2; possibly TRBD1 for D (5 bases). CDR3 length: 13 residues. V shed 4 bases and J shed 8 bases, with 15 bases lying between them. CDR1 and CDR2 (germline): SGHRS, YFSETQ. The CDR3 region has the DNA TGCGCCAGCAGCCTCTCAGGGAGGGTCGGCTACACCTTC. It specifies CASSLSGRVGYTF.

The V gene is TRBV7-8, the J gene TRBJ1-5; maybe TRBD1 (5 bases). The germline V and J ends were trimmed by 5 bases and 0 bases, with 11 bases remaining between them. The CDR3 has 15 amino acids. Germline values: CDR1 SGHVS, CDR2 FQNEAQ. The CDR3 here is CASSQQVYSNQPQHF. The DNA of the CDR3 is TGTGCCAGCAGCCAACAGGTCTATAGCAATCAGCCCCAGCATTTT. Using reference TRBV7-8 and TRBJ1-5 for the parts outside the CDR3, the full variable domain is GAGVSQSPRYKVAKRGQDVALRCDPISGHVSLFWYQQALGQGPEFLTYFQNEAQLDKSGLPSDRFFAERPEGSVSTLKIQRTQQEDSAVYLCASSQQVYSNQPQHFGDGTRLSIL.

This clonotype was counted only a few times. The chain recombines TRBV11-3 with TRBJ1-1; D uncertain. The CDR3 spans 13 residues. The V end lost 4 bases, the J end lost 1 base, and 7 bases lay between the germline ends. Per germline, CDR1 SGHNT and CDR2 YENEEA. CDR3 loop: CASSSVGNTEAFF. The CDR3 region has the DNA TGTGCCAGCAGCTCGGTGGGGAACACTGAAGCTTTCTTT. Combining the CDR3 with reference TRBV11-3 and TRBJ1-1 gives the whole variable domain EAGVVQSPRYKIIEKKQPVAFWCNPISGHNTLYWYLQNLGQGPELLIRYENEEAVDDSQLPKDRFSAERLKGVDSTLKIQPAELGDSAVYLCASSSVGNTEAFFGQGTRLTVV.

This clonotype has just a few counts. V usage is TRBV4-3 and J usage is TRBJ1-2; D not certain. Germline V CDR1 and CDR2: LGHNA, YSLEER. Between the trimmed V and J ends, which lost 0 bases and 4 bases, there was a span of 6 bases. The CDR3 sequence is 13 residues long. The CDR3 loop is CASSQDLSYGYTF. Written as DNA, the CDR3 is TGCGCCAGCAGCCAAGATCTGAGCTATGGCTACACCTTC.

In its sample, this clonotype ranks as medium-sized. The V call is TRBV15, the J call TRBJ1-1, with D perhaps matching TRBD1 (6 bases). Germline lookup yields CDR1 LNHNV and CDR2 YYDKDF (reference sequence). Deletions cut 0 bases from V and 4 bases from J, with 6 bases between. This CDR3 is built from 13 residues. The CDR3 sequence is CATSREQGTEAFF. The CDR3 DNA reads TGTGCCACCAGCAGAGAACAGGGCACTGAAGCTTTCTTT. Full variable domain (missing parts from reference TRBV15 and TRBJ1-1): DAMVIQNPRYQVTQFGKPVTLSCSQTLNHNVMYWYQQKSSQAPKLLFHYYDKDFNNEADTPDNFQSRRPNTSFCFLDIRSPGLGDTAMYLCATSREQGTEAFFGQGTRLTVV.

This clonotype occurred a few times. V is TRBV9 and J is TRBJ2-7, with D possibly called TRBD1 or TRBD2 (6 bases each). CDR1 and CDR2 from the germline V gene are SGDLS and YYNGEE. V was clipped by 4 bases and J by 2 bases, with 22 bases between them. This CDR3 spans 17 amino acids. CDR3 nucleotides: TGTGCCAGCAGCATATCCCGGGACAAGGAGGGACCCTACGAGCAGTACTTC. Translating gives CASSISRDKEGPYEQYF.